This T cell receptor (beta chain) comes out of a study of yellow fever vaccine responses in identical twins (dated by TCRdb to between 2018 and 2020). A note on the overall study: In the study, vaccine-responding T cell clones were precisely tracked in identical twins.

Measured from the cysteine to the phenylalanine, the CDR3 is 14 residues long. Only the CDR3 DNA stays, 42 bases, in frame from base 1. Looking up the germline V gene (reference sequence) yields CDR1 SEHNR and CDR2 FQNEAQ. V lost 5 bases and J lost 5 bases; the stretch between them is 15 bases long. The library was produced with RT-PCR. These reads were obtained on an Illumina HiSeq 2500. TCRdb cleaned the public reads at Q25 with fastp, built clones with MiXCR and kept in-frame beta chains. Duplicate CDR3 protein sequences are folded into a single record with the most common DNA and genes. The sample table records 15,000 to 20,000 distinct CDR3 sequences; under 80% of these occur just once. The ten largest clones represent less than 9.5% of the sample. What the work shows at the level of the full study, not this receptor alone: According to the authors, the vaccine-induced T cell response in identical twins seemed to be partly convergent and partly specific to each individual.

As regards this clonotype: The clone's antigen remains unknown. No base quality information exists; no much larger clone differs at one position.

Here the sequenced sample was T cells from blood (PBMCs), unsorted or a sorted subset (not recorded which), taken before or after yellow fever vaccination (not recorded which). The clonotype originates from a woman aged 18-29 years who received the yellow fever vaccine. Donor details come from another sample of the same person, matched by shared clones. This chain is built from TRBV7-9 and TRBJ2-5, with the D call perhaps TRBD1 or TRBD2, as 6 bases match in each case. The DNA is TGTGCCAGCAGCCGAGGGGGGAGCGGGGAGACCCAGTACTTC. Translated, it reads CASSRGGSGETQYF.